This T cell receptor beta chain was observed in a study of shared clonotypes between healthy human individuals. Overall study findings and caveats: Some clonotypes were shared by all four sorted-subset donors, while others were not shared. The non-shared ones had lower generation probabilities than the shared ones. Genetic and exposure-history diversity was limited by the few donors. In this cohort, only blood was sampled, and tissue repertoires likely differ.

Several immunoSEQ 96-well plates shared each subset's DNA, each plate a replicate. The table came from immunoSEQ multiplex PCR; TCRdb's copy has only in-frame clones and leaves some out. The table includes 900,000 to 1,200,000 clones, approximately 80% detected once. This clone was found a few times. Its target is unknown. The germline V gene encodes CDR1 GTSNPN and CDR2 SVGIG (reference sequence). The J segment lost 3 bases and the V segment lost 2 bases, leaving 5 bases of the junction unmatched. This CDR3 is built from 14 residues. Sequenced sample: memory CD4+ T cells from PBMCs. Subset meaning: CD45RA-negative fraction. The rearrangement uses TRBV30 and TRBJ2-3; 7 nucleotides agree with TRBD2. The receptor was isolated from a man in his late teens or twenties in good health. Some clones in this sample may be carry-over from other donors' samples. CDR3 sequence: CAWSRGRWTDTQYF. In nucleotides, the CDR3 is TGTGCCTGGAGTCGCGGGAGATGGACAGATACGCAGTATTTT.